This TCR beta chain was identified during a study of cytomegalovirus exposure and HLA in healthy donors. As to this clone: Its antigen remains unknown.

General study points: Cytomegalovirus-associated TCR beta chains were listed, numbering approximately 150.

Primers for the PCR totalled 60 Vbeta and 13 Jbeta. Generated by immunoSEQ multiplex PCR, the TCRdb table keeps only in-frame clones and is missing some. This sample has fewer than 150,000 clones, with 60% to 85% found just once. CDR3 length: 17 residues. Looked up from germline, CDR1 is LNHDA and CDR2 is SQIVND (reference sequence). Trimming stripped 4 bases from V and 0 bases from J, with 16 bases between. This receptor was taken from a male donor in good health and CMV-seronegative. The chain joins TRBV19 to TRBJ2-4; the D gene is possibly TRBD2 (6 bases). The sequenced sample was PBMCs. The CDR3 nucleotides read TGTGCCAGTAGTACAACTCACGGGGGACTAGCCAAAAACATTCAGTACTTC. This codes for CASSTTHGGLAKNIQYF.